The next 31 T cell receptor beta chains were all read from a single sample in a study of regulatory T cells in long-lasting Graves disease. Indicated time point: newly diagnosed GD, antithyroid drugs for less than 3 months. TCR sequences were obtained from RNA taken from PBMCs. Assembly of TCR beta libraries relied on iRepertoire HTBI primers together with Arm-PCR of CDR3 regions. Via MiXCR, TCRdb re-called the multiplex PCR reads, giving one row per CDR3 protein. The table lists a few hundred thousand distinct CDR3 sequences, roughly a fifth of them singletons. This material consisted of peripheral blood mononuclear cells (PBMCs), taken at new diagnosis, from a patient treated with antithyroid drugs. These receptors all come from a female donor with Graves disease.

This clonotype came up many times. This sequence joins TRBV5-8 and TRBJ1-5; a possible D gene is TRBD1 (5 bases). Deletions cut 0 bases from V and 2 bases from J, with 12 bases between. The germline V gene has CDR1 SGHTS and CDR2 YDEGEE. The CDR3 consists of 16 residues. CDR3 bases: TGTGCCAGCAGCTTGGCCCAGGGCCTTCGCAATCAGCCCCAGCATTTT. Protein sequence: CASSLAQGLRNQPQHF.

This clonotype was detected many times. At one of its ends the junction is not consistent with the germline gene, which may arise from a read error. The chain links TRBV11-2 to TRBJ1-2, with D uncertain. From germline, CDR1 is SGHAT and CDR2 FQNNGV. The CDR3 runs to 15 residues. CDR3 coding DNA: TGCGCCAGCAGCTTGGCCCGCTCGCAAAACTATGGCTACACCTTC. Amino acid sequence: CASSLARSQNYGYTF.

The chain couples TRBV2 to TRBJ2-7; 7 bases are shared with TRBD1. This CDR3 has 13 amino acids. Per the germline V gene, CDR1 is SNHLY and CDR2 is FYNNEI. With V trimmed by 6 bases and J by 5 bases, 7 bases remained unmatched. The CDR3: CASSGTADHEQYF. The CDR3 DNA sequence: TGTGCCAGCAGCGGGACAGCAGACCACGAGCAGTACTTC.

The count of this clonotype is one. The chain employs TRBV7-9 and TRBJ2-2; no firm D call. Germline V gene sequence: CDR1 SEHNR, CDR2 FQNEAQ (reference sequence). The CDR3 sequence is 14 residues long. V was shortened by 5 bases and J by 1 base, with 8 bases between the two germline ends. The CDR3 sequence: CASSRMGNTGELFF. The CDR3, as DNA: TGTGCCAGCAGCCGGATGGGGAACACCGGGGAGCTGTTTTTT.

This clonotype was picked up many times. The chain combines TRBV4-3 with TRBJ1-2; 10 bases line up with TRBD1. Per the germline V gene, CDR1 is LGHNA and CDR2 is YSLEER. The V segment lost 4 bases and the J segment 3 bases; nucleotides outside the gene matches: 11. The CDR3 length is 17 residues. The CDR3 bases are TGCGCCAGCAGCCCCGGGACAGGGGACGTCGGATACTATGGCTACACCTTC. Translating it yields CASSPGTGDVGYYGYTF.

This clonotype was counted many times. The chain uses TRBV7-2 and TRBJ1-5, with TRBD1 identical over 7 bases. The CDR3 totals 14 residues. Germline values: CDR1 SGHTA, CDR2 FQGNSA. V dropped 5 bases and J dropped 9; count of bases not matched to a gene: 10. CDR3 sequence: CASSLGQRTRPQHF. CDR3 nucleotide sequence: TGTGCCAGCAGCCTGGGACAGCGGACACGGCCCCAGCATTTT.

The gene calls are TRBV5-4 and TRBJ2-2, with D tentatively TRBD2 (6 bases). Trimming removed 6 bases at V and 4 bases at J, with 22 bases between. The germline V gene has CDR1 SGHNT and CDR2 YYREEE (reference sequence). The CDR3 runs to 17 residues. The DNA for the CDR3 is TGTGCCAGCACATACCTTCTAGCGAGTGGTGGCACCGGGGAGCTGTTTTTT. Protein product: CASTYLLASGGTGELFF. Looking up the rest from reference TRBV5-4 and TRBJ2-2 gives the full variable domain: ETGVTQSPTHLIKTRGQQVTLRCSSQSGHNTVSWYQQALGQGPQFIFQYYREEENGRGNFPPRFSGLQFPNYSSELNVNALELDDSALYLCASTYLLASGGTGELFFGEGSRLTVL.

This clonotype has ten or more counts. As DNA, the CDR3 is TGCAGTGCTAGCAAACAGGGTCATCATGAAAAACTGTTTTTT. The encoded protein is CSASKQGHHEKLFF. The J gene is TRBJ1-4, the V gene TRBV20-1; possible D gene TRBD1, 6 bases. The V end was cut by 3 bases, the J end by 6 bases, with 14 bases between. The CDR3 contains 14 residues. Per germline, CDR1 DFQATT and CDR2 SNEGSKA (reference sequence).

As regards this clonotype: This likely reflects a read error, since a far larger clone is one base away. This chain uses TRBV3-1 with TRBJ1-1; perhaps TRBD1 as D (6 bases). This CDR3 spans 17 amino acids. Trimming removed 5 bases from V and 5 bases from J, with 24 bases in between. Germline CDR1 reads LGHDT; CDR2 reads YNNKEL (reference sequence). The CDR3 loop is CASSLEAQGATATEAFF. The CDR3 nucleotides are TGTGCCAGCAGCTTAGAAGCACAGGGAGCTACGGCAACTGAAGCTTTCTTT. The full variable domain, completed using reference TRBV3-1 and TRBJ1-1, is DTAVSQTPKYLVTQMGNDKSIKCEQNLGHDTMYWYKQDSKKFLKIMFSYNNKELIINETVPNRFSPKSPDKAHLNLHINSLELGDSAVYFCASSLEAQGATATEAFFGQGTRLTVV.

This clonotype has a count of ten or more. The CDR3 spells CASSSGTEQYF. The CDR3 region has the DNA TGTGCCAGCAGCTCGGGGACCGAGCAGTACTTC. The chain combines TRBV7-6 with TRBJ2-7; either TRBD1 or TRBD2 may supply D (5 bases each). Germline lookup yields CDR1 SGHVS and CDR2 FNYEAQ. This CDR3 spans 11 amino acids. Trimming removed 4 bases from V and 6 bases from J, with 7 bases in between. Based on the CDR3 plus reference TRBV7-6 and TRBJ2-7, the full variable domain is GAGVSQSPRYKVTKRGQDVALRCDPISGHVSLYWYRQALGQGPEFLTYFNYEAQQDKSGLPNDRFSAERPEGSISTLTIQRTEQRDSAMYRCASSSGTEQYFGPGTRLTVT.

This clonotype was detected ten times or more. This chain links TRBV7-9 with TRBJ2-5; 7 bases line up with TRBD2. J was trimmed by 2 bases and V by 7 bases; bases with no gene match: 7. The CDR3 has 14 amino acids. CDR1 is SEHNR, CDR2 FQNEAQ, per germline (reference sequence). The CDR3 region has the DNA TGTGCCAGCAACCTAGGGAGGGTGCAAGAGACCCAGTACTTC. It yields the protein CASNLGRVQETQYF.

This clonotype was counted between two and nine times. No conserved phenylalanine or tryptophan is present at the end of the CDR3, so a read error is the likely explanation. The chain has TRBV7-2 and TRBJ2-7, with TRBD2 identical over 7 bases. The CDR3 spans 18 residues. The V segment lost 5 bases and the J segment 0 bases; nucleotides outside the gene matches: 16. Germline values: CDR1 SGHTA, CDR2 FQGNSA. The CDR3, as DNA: TGTGCCAGCAGCCAAGAAGTGGGCGGGGGACTTAGCTCCTACGAGCAGTACCTC. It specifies CASSQEVGGGLSSYEQYL.

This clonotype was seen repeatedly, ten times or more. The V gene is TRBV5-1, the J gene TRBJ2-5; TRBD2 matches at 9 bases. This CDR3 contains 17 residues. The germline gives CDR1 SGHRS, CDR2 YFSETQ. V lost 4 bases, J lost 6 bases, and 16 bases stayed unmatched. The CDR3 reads CASSPKMRGGGFKTQYF. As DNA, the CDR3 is TGCGCCAGCAGCCCCAAGATGCGGGGGGGCGGCTTTAAGACCCAGTACTTC.

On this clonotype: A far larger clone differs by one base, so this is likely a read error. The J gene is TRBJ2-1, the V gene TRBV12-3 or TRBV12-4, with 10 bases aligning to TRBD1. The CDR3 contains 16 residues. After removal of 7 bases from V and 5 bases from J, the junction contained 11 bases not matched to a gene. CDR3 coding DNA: TGTGCCAGCACCTCCGGCCCGGGACAGGGGAACAATGAGCAGTTCTTC. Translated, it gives CASTSGPGQGNNEQFF.

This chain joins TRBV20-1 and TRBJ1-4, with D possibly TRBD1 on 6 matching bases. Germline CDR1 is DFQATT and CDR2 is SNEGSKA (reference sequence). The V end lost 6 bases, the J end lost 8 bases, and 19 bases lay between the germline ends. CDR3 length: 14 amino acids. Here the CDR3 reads CSAAEGGLVEKLFF. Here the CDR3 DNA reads TGCAGTGCGGCCGAGGGGGGGCTTGTAGAAAAACTGTTTTTT.

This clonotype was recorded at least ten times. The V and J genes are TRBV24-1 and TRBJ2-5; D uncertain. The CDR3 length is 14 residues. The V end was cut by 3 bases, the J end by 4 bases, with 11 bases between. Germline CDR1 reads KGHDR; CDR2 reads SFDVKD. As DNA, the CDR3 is TGTGCCACCAGTGATGGAGACACCAGAGAGACCCAGTACTTC. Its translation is CATSDGDTRETQYF.

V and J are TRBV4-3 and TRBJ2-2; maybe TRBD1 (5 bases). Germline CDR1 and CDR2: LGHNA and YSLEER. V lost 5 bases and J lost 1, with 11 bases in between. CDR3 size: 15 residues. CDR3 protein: CASSKQVLNTGELFF. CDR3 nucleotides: TGCGCCAGCAGCAAACAGGTCTTGAACACCGGGGAGCTGTTTTTT.

The CDR3 sequence: CAGTTGQGEKLFF. The CDR3 coding sequence is TGTGCCGGAACTACAGGGCAGGGTGAAAAACTGTTTTTT. The chain joins TRBV28 to TRBJ1-4; D might be TRBD1 (6 bases). This CDR3 is 13 amino acids long. The V end lost 11 bases, the J end lost 7 bases, and 17 bases lay between the germline ends. The V gene's germline CDR1 is MDHEN and CDR2 SYDVKM. Variable domain in full (rest from reference TRBV28 and TRBJ1-4): DVKVTQSSRYLVKRTGEKVFLECVQDMDHENMFWYRQDPGLGLRLIYFSYDVKMKEKGDIPEGYSVSREKKERFSLILESASTNQTSMYLCAGTTGQGEKLFFGSGTQLSVL.

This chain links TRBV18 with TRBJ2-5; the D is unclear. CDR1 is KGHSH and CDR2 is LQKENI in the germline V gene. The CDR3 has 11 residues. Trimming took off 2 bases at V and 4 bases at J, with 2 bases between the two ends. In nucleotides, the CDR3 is TGTGCCAGCTCACCAACAGAGACCCAGTACTTC. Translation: CASSPTETQYF.

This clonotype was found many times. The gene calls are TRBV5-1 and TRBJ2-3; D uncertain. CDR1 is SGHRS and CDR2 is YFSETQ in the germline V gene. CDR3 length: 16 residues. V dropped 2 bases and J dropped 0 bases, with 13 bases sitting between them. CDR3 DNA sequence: TGCGCCAGCAGCTTTGGACGAGCCACGAGCACAGATACGCAGTATTTT. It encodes CASSFGRATSTDTQYF. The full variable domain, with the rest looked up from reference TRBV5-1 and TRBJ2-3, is KAGVTQTPRYLIKTRGQQVTLSCSPISGHRSVSWYQQTPGQGLQFLFEYFSETQRNKGNFPGRFSGRQFSNSRSEMNVSTLELGDSALYLCASSFGRATSTDTQYFGPGTRLTVL.

CDR3 in amino acids: CASSLVLSSYNSPLHF. As DNA, the CDR3 is TGTGCCAGCAGCTTAGTACTGAGCTCCTATAATTCACCCCTCCACTTT. The chain has TRBV7-6 and TRBJ1-6; unclear D gene. V lost 1 base and J lost 0, with 7 bases in between. There are 16 residues in the CDR3. The V gene's germline CDR1 is SGHVS and CDR2 FNYEAQ.

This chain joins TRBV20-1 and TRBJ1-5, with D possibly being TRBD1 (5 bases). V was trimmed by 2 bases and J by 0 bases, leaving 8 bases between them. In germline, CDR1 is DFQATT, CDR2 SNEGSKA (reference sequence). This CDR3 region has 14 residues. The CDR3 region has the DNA TGCAGTGCTAGAACAGGAAATAGCAATCAGCCCCAGCATTTT. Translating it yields CSARTGNSNQPQHF.

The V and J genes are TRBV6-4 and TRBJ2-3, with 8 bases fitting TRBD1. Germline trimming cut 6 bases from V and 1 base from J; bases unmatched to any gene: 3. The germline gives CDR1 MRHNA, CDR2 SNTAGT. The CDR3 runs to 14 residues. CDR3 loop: CASRATGGTDTQYF. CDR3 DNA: TGTGCCAGCAGGGCGACAGGGGGCACAGATACGCAGTATTTT.

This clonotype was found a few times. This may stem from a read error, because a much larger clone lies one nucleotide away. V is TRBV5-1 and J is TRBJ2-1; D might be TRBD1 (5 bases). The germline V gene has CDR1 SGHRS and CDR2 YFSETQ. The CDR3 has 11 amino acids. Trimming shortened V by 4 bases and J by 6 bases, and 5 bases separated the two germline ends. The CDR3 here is CASSQGNEQFF. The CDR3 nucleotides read TGCGCCAGCAGCCAGGGCAATGAGCAGTTCTTC. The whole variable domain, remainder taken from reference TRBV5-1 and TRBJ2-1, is KAGVTQTPRYLIKTRGQQVTLSCSPISGHRSVSWYQQTPGQGLQFLFEYFSETQRNKGNFPGRFSGRQFSNSRSEMNVSTLELGDSALYLCASSQGNEQFFGPGTRLTVL.

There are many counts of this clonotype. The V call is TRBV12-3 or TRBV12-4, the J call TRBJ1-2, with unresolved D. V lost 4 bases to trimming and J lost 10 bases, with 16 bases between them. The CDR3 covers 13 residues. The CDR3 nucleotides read TGTGCCAGCAGTTCCCCCTGGGGAGGCGACTACACCTTC. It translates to CASSSPWGGDYTF.

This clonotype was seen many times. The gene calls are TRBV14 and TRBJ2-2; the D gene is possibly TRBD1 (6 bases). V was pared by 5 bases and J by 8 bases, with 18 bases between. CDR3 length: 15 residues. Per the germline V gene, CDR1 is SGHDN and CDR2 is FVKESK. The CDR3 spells CASSYTITGKGELFF. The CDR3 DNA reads TGTGCCAGCAGCTACACAATTACAGGGAAGGGGGAGCTGTTTTTT.

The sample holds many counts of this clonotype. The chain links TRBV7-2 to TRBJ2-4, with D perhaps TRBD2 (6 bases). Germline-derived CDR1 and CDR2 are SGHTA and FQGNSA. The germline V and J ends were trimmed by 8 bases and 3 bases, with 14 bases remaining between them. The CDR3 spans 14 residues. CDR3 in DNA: TGTGCCAGCGGAGGGGACGTAGGCAAAAACATTCAGTACTTC. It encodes CASGGDVGKNIQYF.

The CDR3 reads CASSIRGTADQPQHF. For the CDR3, the DNA is TGTGCCAGTAGTATTAGAGGGACAGCTGATCAGCCCCAGCATTTT. The rearrangement links TRBV19 to TRBJ1-5; 7 bases align to TRBD1. J was trimmed by 5 bases and V by 3 bases; bases with no gene match: 7. Germline CDR1 and CDR2: LNHDA and SQIVND (reference sequence). The CDR3 totals 15 residues.

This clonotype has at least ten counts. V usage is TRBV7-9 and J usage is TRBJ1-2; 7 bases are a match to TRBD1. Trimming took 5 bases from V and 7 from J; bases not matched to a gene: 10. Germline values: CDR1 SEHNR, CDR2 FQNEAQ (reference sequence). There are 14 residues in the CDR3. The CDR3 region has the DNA TGTGCCAGCAGCCTTGACAGGGACCCGCCTGGCTACACCTTC. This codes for CASSLDRDPPGYTF.

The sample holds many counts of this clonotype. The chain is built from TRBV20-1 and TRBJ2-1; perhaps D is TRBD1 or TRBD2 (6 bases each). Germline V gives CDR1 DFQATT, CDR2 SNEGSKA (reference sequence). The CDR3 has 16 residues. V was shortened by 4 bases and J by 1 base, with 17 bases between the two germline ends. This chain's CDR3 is CSATPLGGHSYNEQFF. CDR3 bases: TGCAGTGCTACGCCCCTGGGGGGCCATTCCTACAATGAGCAGTTCTTC.

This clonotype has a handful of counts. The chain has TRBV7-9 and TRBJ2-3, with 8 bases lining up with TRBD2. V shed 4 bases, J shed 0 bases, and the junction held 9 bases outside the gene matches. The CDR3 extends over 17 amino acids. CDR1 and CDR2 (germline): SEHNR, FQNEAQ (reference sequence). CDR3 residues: CASSSPILAVSTDTQYF. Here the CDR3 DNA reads TGTGCCAGCAGCTCACCCATACTAGCGGTGAGCACAGATACGCAGTATTTT.